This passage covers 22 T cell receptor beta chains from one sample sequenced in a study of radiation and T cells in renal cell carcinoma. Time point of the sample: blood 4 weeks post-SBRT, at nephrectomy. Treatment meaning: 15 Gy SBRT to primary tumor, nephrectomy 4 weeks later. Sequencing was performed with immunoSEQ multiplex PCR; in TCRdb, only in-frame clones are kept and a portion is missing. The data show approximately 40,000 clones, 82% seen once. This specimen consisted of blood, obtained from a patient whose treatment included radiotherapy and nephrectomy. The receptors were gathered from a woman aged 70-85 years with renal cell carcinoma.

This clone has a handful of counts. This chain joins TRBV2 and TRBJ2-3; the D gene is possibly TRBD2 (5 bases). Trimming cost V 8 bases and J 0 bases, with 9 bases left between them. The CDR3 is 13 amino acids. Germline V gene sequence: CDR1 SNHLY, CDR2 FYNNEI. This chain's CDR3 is CASFSESTDTQYF. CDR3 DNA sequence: TGTGCCAGCTTTAGCGAAAGCACAGATACGCAGTATTTT.

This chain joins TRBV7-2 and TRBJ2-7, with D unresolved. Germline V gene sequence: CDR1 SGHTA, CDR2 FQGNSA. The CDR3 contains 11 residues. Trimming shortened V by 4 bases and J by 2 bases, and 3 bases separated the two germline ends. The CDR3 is CASSSPYEQYF. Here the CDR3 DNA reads TGTGCCAGCAGCTCTCCCTACGAGCAGTACTTC.

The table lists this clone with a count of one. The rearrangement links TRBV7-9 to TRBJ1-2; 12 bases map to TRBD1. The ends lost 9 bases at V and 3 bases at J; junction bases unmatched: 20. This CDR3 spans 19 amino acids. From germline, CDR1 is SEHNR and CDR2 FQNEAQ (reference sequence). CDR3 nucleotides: TGTGCCAGAACCGTCCCGGGACAGGGGGCGCCAAAGAGGGACTATGGCTACACCTTC. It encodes CARTVPGQGAPKRDYGYTF. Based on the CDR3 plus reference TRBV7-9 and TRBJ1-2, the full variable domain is DTGVSQNPRHKITKRGQNVTFRCDPISEHNRLYWYRQTLGQGPEFLTYFQNEAQLEKSRLLSDRFSAERPKGSFSTLEIQRTEQGDSAMYLCARTVPGQGAPKRDYGYTFGSGTRLTVV.

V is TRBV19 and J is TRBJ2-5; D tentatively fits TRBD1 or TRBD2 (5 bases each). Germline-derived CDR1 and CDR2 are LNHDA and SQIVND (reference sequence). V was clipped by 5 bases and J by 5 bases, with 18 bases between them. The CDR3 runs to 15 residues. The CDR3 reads CASSGLGTQRETQYF. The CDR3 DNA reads TGTGCCAGTAGTGGTCTCGGGACGCAGCGGGAGACCCAGTACTTC.

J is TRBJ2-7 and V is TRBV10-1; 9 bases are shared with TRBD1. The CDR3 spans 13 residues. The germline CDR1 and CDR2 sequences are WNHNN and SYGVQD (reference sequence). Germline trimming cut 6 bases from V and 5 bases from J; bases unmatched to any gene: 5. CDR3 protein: CASSRTGDNEQYF. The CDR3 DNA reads TGCGCCAGCAGCCGGACAGGGGACAACGAGCAGTACTTC.

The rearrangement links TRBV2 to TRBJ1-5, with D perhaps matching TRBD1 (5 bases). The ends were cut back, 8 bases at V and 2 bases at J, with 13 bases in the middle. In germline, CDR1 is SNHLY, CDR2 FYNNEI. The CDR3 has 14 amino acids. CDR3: CASGAGSGNQPQHF. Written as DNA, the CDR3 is TGTGCCAGCGGGGCAGGGAGTGGCAATCAGCCCCAGCATTTT.

The CDR3 spells CASSPGGRGSSYEQYF. CDR3 coding DNA: TGCGCCAGCAGCCCCGGCGGGCGGGGGAGCTCCTACGAGCAGTACTTC. The chain links TRBV5-1 to TRBJ2-7, with 7 bases that match TRBD2. The length of the CDR3 is 16 residues. J gave up 0 bases and V 4 bases, and 10 bases lay outside the gene matches. Looked up from germline, CDR1 is SGHRS and CDR2 is YFSETQ.

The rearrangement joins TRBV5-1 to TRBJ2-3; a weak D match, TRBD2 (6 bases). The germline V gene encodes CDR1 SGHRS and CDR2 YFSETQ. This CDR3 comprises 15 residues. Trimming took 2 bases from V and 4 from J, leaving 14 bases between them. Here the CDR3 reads CASSFLGGNADTQYF. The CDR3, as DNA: TGCGCCAGCAGCTTTCTTGGAGGGAACGCAGATACGCAGTATTTT.

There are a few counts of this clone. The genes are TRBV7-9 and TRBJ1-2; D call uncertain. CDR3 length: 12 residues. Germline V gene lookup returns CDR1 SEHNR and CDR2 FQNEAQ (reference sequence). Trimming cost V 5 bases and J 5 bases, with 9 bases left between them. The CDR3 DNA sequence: TGTGCCAGCAGCCCTGGGCTGTATGGCTACACCTTC. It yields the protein CASSPGLYGYTF. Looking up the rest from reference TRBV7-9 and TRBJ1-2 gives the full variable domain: DTGVSQNPRHKITKRGQNVTFRCDPISEHNRLYWYRQTLGQGPEFLTYFQNEAQLEKSRLLSDRFSAERPKGSFSTLEIQRTEQGDSAMYLCASSPGLYGYTFGSGTRLTVV.

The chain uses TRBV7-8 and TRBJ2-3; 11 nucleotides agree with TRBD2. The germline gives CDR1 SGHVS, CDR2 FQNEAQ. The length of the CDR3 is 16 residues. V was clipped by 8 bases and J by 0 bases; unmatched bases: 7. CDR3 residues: CASSAGTSGSTDTQYF. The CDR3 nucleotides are TGTGCCAGCTCAGCCGGGACTAGCGGTAGCACAGATACGCAGTATTTT.

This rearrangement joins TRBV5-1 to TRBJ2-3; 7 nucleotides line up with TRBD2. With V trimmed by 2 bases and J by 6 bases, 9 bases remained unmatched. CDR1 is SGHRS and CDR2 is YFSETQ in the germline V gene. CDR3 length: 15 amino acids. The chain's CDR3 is CASSLTTSLSDTQYF. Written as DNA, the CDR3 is TGCGCCAGCAGCTTAACGACTAGCCTGAGTGATACGCAGTATTTT.

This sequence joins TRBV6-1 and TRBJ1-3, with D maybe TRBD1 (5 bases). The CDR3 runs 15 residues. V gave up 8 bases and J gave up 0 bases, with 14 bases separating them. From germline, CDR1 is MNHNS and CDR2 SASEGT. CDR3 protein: CASQEGPSSGNTIYF. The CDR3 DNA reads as TGTGCCAGCCAGGAGGGACCGAGCTCTGGAAACACCATATATTTT.

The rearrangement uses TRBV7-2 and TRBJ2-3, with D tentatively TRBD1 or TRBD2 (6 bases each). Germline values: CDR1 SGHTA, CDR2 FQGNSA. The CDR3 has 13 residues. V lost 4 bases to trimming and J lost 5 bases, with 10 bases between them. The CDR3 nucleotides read TGTGCCAGCAGCTCACAGGGAGGAGATACGCAGTATTTT. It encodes CASSSQGGDTQYF.

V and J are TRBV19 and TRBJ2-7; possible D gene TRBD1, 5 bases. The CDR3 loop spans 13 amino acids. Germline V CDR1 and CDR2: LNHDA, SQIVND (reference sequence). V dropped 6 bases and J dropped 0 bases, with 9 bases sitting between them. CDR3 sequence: CASRRQTSYEQYF. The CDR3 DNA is TGTGCCAGTAGAAGACAGACCTCCTACGAGCAGTACTTC.

CDR3 sequence: CAIRQTGGITEAFF. The CDR3 DNA is TGTGCCATCAGACAGACAGGGGGGATCACTGAAGCTTTCTTT. The chain couples TRBV10-3 to TRBJ1-1; 9 bases map to TRBD1. The V segment lost 6 bases and the J segment 4 bases; nucleotides outside the gene matches: 6. Germline loops: CDR1 ENHRY, CDR2 SYGVKD. The CDR3 is made up of 14 amino acids.

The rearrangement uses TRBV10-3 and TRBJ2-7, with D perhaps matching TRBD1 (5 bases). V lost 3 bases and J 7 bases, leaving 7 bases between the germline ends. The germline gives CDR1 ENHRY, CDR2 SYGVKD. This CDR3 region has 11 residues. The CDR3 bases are TGTGCCATCAGTGAAGGGGCTGAGCAGTACTTC. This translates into CAISEGAEQYF.

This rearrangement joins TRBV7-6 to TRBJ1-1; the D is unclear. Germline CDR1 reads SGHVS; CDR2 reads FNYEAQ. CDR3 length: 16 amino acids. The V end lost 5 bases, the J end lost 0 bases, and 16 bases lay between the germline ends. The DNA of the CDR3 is TGTGCCAGCAGCCGGGTCGGACTAATAATGAACACTGAAGCTTTCTTT. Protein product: CASSRVGLIMNTEAFF.

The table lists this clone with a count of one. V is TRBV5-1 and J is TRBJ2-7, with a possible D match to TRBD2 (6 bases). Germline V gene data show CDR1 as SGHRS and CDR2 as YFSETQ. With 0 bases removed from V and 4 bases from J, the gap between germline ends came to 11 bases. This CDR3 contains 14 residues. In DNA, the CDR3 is TGCGCCAGCAGCTTGGGACTAGGTTTGTACGAGCAGTACTTC. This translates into CASSLGLGLYEQYF.

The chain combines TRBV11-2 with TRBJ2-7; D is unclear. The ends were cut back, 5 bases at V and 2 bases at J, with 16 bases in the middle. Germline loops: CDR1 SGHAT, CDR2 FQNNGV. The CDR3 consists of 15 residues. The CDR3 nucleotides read TGTGCCAGCAGCCCCACGAGTTTGAGACCCTACGAGCAGTACTTC. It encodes CASSPTSLRPYEQYF. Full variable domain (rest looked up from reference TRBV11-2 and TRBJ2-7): EAGVAQSPRYKIIEKRQSVAFWCNPISGHATLYWYQQILGQGPKLLIQFQNNGVVDDSQLPKDRFSAERLKGVDSTLKIQPAKLEDSAVYLCASSPTSLRPYEQYFGPGTRLTVT.

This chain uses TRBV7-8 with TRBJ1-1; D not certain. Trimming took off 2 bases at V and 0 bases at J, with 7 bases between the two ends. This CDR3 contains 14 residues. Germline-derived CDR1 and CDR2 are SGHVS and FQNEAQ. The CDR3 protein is CASSLLGVNTEAFF. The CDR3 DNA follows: TGTGCCAGCAGCTTACTCGGCGTGAACACTGAAGCTTTCTTT.

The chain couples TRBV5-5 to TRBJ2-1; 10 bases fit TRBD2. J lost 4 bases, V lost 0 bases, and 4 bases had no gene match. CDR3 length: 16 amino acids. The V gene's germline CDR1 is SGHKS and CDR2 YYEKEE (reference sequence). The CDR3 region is CASSLVVLAGYNEQFF. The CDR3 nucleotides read TGTGCCAGCAGCTTGGTGGTACTAGCGGGGTACAATGAGCAGTTCTTC.

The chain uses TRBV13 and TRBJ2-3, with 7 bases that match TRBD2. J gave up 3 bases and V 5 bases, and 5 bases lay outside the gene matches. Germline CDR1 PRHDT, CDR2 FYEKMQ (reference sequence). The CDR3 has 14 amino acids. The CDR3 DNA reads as TGTGCCAGCAGCCGGACTAGTCGTACAGATACGCAGTATTTT. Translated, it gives CASSRTSRTDTQYF.